The 21 T cell receptor beta chains reported below all come from one sample, sequenced in a study of long-term antiretroviral therapy in people with HIV. This was the immunoSEQ v3.0 assay at survey level. TCRdb's copy holds only in-frame clones and misses some; the assay was immunoSEQ multiplex PCR. The table lists tens of thousands of clones, over 80% of them singletons. Sequencing used unsorted PBMCs, obtained 1.6 years after starting antiretroviral therapy. Every receptor here comes from a man aged 35-49 years with HIV.

This clone was observed a handful of times. The V call is TRBV6-6, the J call TRBJ2-1; D gene unclear. Trimming left V 5 bases short and J 16 bases short, with 15 bases between. This CDR3 is built from 11 residues. CDR1 is MNHNY and CDR2 is SVGAGI in the germline V gene (reference sequence). The CDR3 nucleotides read TGTGCCAGCAGTCAGGTGGGGAAAGCCTTCTTC. This codes for CASSQVGKAFF.

The CDR3 spells CASSLGVGGLQETQYF. The CDR3 DNA reads as TGTGCCAGCAGCTTAGGAGTTGGAGGGTTACAAGAGACCCAGTACTTC. The chain employs TRBV7-8 and TRBJ2-5; tentatively, D is TRBD2 (6 bases). In germline, CDR1 is SGHVS, CDR2 FQNEAQ. This CDR3 spans 16 amino acids. V was shortened by 1 base and J by 2 bases, with 14 bases between the two germline ends.

The J gene is TRBJ2-3, the V gene TRBV6-5; D gene unclear. The CDR3 length is 12 residues. Germline V CDR1 and CDR2: MNHEY, SVGAGI. The DNA of the CDR3 is TGTGCTTCCCATTCTAGCACAGATACGCAGTATTTT. This gives the protein CASHSSTDTQYF.

This sequence joins TRBV9 and TRBJ1-1, with D possibly being TRBD1 (5 bases). Per the germline V gene, CDR1 is SGDLS and CDR2 is YYNGEE. CDR3 length: 14 residues. Trimming removed 0 bases at V and 5 bases at J, with 11 bases between. CDR3 loop: CASSVDQGATEAFF. The CDR3 DNA is TGTGCCAGCAGCGTAGATCAAGGGGCGACTGAAGCTTTCTTT.

The rearrangement uses TRBV6-4 and TRBJ2-7, with 12 bases that match TRBD2. This CDR3 comprises 23 residues. J was trimmed by 2 bases and V by 4 bases; bases with no gene match: 27. Germline-derived CDR1 and CDR2 are MRHNA and SNTAGT. CDR3 in amino acids: CASSASGQGPASGGAELAYEQYF. The DNA for the CDR3 is TGTGCCAGCAGTGCCTCAGGACAGGGGCCAGCTAGCGGGGGGGCCGAACTCGCCTACGAGCAGTACTTC.

The chain has TRBV14 and TRBJ2-3, with TRBD2 matching over 7 bases. The J segment lost 0 bases and the V segment lost 1 base, leaving 7 bases of the junction unmatched. The CDR3 consists of 17 residues. The germline CDR1 and CDR2 sequences are SGHDN and FVKESK. The CDR3 protein is CASSQGVLARSTDTQYF. As DNA, the CDR3 is TGTGCCAGCAGCCAAGGGGTACTAGCGCGTAGCACAGATACGCAGTATTTT.

The chain joins TRBV6-4 to TRBJ2-7; 8 positions match TRBD1. The CDR3 spans 16 residues. CDR1 is MRHNA, CDR2 SNTAGT, per germline. Germline trimming cut 10 bases from V and 1 base from J; bases unmatched to any gene: 15. CDR3 region: CANYRDRRRNSYEQYF. The CDR3 bases are TGTGCCAACTACCGGGACAGGCGACGGAATTCCTACGAGCAGTACTTC.

In its sample, this clone was seen once. The V gene is TRBV29-1, the J gene TRBJ1-2, with D possibly matching TRBD1 (6 bases). The germline gives CDR1 SQVTM, CDR2 ANQGSEA. The length of the CDR3 is 12 residues. With 3 bases removed from V and 8 bases from J, the gap between germline ends came to 13 bases. This CDR3 is CSVDGGGGGYTF. The DNA for the CDR3 is TGCAGCGTTGATGGGGGCGGGGGGGGCTACACCTTC.

The chain employs TRBV7-8 and TRBJ2-1; D might be TRBD1 or TRBD2, each matching 5 bases. Trimming stripped 0 bases from V and 3 bases from J, with 9 bases between. The CDR3 totals 15 residues. In germline, CDR1 is SGHVS, CDR2 FQNEAQ. CDR3 amino acids: CASSLAGAGYNEQFF. The CDR3 region has the DNA TGTGCCAGCAGCTTAGCAGGGGCGGGCTACAATGAGCAGTTCTTC.

The chain has TRBV29-1 and TRBJ2-3, with D unresolved. CDR3 length: 13 amino acids. Trimming left V 2 bases short and J 2 bases short, with 8 bases between. Germline CDR1 SQVTM, CDR2 ANQGSEA. CDR3: CSVETENTDTQYF. In DNA form, the CDR3 reads TGCAGCGTTGAAACAGAAAACACAGATACGCAGTATTTT.

This clone was counted only a few times. This chain joins TRBV29-1 and TRBJ1-1; the D gene is possibly TRBD1 (6 bases). CDR1 and CDR2 (germline): SQVTM, ANQGSEA. V lost 5 bases and J 1 base, leaving 8 bases between the germline ends. CDR3 length: 12 residues. The CDR3 protein is CSVKTGNTEAFF. CDR3 sequence (DNA): TGCAGCGTTAAGACAGGGAACACTGAAGCTTTCTTT.

For the CDR3, the DNA is TGTGCCGGACAGAGCCGCCACTACTACGAGCAGTACTTC. It is translated as CAGQSRHYYEQYF. This chain joins TRBV10-3 and TRBJ2-7; D possibly corresponds to TRBD1 (6 bases). CDR3 length equals 13 residues. Trimming left V 11 bases short and J 3 bases short, with 17 bases between. CDR1 and CDR2 from the germline V gene are ENHRY and SYGVKD.

The CDR3 here is CASSEQGMNYGYTF. CDR3 nucleotide sequence: TGTGCCAGCAGTGAACAGGGGATGAACTATGGCTACACCTTC. The chain links TRBV25-1 to TRBJ1-2, with D possibly TRBD1 on 6 matching bases. The CDR3 consists of 14 residues. Germline-derived CDR1 and CDR2 are MGHDK and SYGVNS. Between the trimmed V and J ends, which lost 2 bases and 2 bases, there was a span of 9 bases.

The chain links TRBV27 to TRBJ1-5; possible D gene TRBD1, 6 bases. The V gene's germline CDR1 is MNHEY and CDR2 SMNVEV (reference sequence). The V and J ends lost 1 base and 0 bases respectively, with 16 bases between them. The CDR3 has 18 amino acids. Written as DNA, the CDR3 is TGTGCCAGCAGTTTATTTGCCGGGGACACTTATAGCAATCAGCCCCAGCATTTT. Encoded protein: CASSLFAGDTYSNQPQHF.

This clone was detected a few times. This chain joins TRBV20-1 and TRBJ2-7; 7 bases line up with TRBD1. Germline V CDR1 and CDR2: DFQATT, SNEGSKA (reference sequence). CDR3 length: 11 residues. Trimming removed 1 base from V and 12 bases from J; junction bases left unmatched: 6. The CDR3 DNA reads TGCAGTGCTAGAGGGGGACAGAGGATGTACTTC. This translates into CSARGGQRMYF.

The chain has TRBV18 and TRBJ2-3, with no clear D. The germline V gene has CDR1 KGHSH and CDR2 LQKENI. Trimming left V 4 bases short and J 0 bases short, with 8 bases between. This CDR3 spans 14 amino acids. CDR3 protein: CASSLTPSTDTQYF. In nucleotides, the CDR3 is TGTGCCAGCTCACTCACACCTAGCACAGATACGCAGTATTTT.

The V and J genes are TRBV20-1 and TRBJ2-1; D tentatively fits TRBD1 or TRBD2 (5 bases each). Germline V CDR1 and CDR2: DFQATT, SNEGSKA (reference sequence). This CDR3 has 11 amino acids. Trimming pared 3 bases from V and 9 bases from J, leaving 9 bases between. The CDR3 bases are TGCAGTGCTAGGTGGGGGTTTGAGCAGTTCTTC. Translation: CSARWGFEQFF.

This clone is a singleton in its sample. The genes are TRBV10-2 and TRBJ1-2, with 7 bases that match TRBD1. The V gene end was trimmed by 10 bases and the J gene end by 5 bases; junction bases not matched to a gene: 13. Germline V lookup: CDR1 WSHSY, CDR2 SAAADI. This CDR3 has 14 amino acids. The CDR3: CATLGQGGHYGYTF. CDR3 in DNA: TGCGCCACCCTCGGGCAGGGGGGCCATTATGGCTACACCTTC.

The chain has TRBV5-1 and TRBJ1-6, with 12 bases that match TRBD1. The length of the CDR3 is 16 residues. The V gene's germline CDR1 is SGHRS and CDR2 YFSETQ. Trimming cost V 4 bases and J 10 bases; bases outside gene matches: 9. The CDR3 region is CASSPGTGGVWSPLHF. CDR3 nucleotides: TGCGCCAGCAGCCCGGGGACAGGGGGCGTCTGGTCACCCCTCCACTTT.

This sequence joins TRBV5-1 and TRBJ2-7, with 7 bases identical to TRBD1. The V gene end was trimmed by 0 bases and the J gene end by 2 bases; junction bases not matched to a gene: 8. This CDR3 spans 16 amino acids. The germline CDR1 and CDR2 sequences are SGHRS and YFSETQ. The CDR3 DNA follows: TGCGCCAGCAGCTTGGGTGGGAGACAGGGAACCTACGAGCAGTACTTC. It specifies CASSLGGRQGTYEQYF. The whole variable domain, remainder taken from reference TRBV5-1 and TRBJ2-7, is KAGVTQTPRYLIKTRGQQVTLSCSPISGHRSVSWYQQTPGQGLQFLFEYFSETQRNKGNFPGRFSGRQFSNSRSEMNVSTLELGDSALYLCASSLGGRQGTYEQYFGPGTRLTVT.

The gene calls are TRBV19 and TRBJ1-5; 7 nucleotides line up with TRBD1. Germline V gene sequence: CDR1 LNHDA, CDR2 SQIVND (reference sequence). This CDR3 comprises 16 residues. The V and J ends lost 1 base and 6 bases, in that order; junction bases with no gene match: 9. The CDR3 bases are TGTGCCAGTAGTATAGCAGGACAGGCTCGTAGTCAGCCCCAGCATTTT. Protein product: CASSIAGQARSQPQHF. Full variable domain (remainder filled in from reference TRBV19 and TRBJ1-5): DGGITQSPKYLFRKEGQNVTLSCEQNLNHDAMYWYRQDPGQGLRLIYYSQIVNDFQKGDIAEGYSVSREKKESFPLTVTSAQKNPTAFYLCASSIAGQARSQPQHFGDGTRLSIL.